The table lists the clone carrying this T cell receptor beta chain with many counts. Its antigen is currently unknown. The CDR3 is cut off 3 residues early in the read; its end comes from the germline J gene. Both groups were predominantly of Caucasian heritage. Each donor provided about 5 to 9 ml of heparinized whole blood. This entry comes from a study of T cell clonality in common variable immunodeficiency. Assay used: immunoSEQ multiplex PCR; TCRdb lists only in-frame clones, some missing. Observed are around 47,000 clones, no singletons, with the top ten taking 2% to 2.5%. Germline V gene lookup returns CDR1 ENHRY and CDR2 SYGVKD. The CDR3 has 17 amino acids. V gave up 3 bases and J gave up 0 bases; unmatched junction bases: 11. General study results and limits: Fewer deletions and N-nucleotide insertions were reportedly seen in common variable immunodeficiency TCR beta sequences. CVID subjects showed higher TCRbeta clonality than healthy controls.

Sequences were obtained from peripheral blood mononuclear cells. The V gene is TRBV10-3, the J gene TRBJ2-7, with 7 bases aligning to TRBD1. The receptor's source is a person aged 18-70 years in good health. CDR3 region: CAISDYTTGRISYEQYF. The DNA read from the CDR3 is TGTGCCATCAGTGATTACACGACAGGGCGTATCTCCTACGAG.